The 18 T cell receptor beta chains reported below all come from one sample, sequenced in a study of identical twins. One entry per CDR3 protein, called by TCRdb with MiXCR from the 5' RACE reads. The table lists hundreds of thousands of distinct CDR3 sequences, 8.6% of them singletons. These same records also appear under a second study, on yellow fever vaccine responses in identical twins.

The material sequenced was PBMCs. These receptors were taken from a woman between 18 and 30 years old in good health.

The CDR3 spells CASSGGDRGRLETQYF. The CDR3 coding sequence is TGTGCCAGCAGTGGAGGGGACAGGGGACGGTTGGAGACCCAGTACTTC. The chain carries TRBV25-1 and TRBJ2-5, with 10 bases that match TRBD1. This CDR3 spans 16 amino acids. Per the germline V gene, CDR1 is MGHDK and CDR2 is SYGVNS. V shed 4 bases and J 5 bases; nucleotides not matched to a gene: 10.

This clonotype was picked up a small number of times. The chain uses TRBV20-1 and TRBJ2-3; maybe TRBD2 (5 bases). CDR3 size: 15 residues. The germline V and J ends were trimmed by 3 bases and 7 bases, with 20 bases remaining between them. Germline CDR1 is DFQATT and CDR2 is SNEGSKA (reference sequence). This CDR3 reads CSASLGVSSINTQYF. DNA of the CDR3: TGCAGTGCTAGTCTCGGGGTGTCTAGCATAAATACGCAGTATTTT.

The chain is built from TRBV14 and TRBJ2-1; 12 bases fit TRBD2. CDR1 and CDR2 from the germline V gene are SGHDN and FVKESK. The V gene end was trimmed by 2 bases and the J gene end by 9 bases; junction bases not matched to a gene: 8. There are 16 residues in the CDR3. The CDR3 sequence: CASSQTTSGGLGEQFF. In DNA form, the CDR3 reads TGTGCCAGCAGCCAAACGACTAGCGGGGGTCTGGGTGAGCAGTTCTTC.

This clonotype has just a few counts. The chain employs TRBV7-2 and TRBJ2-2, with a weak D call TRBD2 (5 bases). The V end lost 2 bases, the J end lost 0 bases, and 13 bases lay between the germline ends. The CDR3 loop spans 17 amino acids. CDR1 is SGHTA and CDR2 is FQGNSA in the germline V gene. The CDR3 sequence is CASSLRVTSSNTGELFF. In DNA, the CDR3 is TGTGCCAGCAGCTTAAGGGTCACTAGTTCGAACACCGGGGAGCTGTTTTTT.

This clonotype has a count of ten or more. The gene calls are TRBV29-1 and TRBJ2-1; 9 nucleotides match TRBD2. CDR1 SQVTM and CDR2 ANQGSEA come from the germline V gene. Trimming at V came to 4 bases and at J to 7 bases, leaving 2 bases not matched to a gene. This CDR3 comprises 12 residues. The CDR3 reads CSVVAGGNEQFF. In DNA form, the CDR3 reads TGCAGCGTTGTTGCGGGGGGGAATGAGCAGTTCTTC.

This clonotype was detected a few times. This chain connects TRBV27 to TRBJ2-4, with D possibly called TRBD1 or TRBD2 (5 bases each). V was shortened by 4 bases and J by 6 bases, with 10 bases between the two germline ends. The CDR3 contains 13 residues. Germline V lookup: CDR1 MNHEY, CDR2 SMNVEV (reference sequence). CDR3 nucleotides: TGTGCCAGCAGTTCGAGGGGTGTAAACATTCAGTACTTC. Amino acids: CASSSRGVNIQYF.

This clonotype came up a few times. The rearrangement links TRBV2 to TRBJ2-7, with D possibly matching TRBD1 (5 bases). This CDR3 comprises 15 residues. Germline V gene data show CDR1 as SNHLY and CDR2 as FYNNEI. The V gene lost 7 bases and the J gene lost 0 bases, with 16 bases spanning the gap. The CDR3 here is CASTRQSLSSYEQYF. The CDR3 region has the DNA TGTGCCAGCACAAGACAGAGCTTAAGCTCCTACGAGCAGTACTTC.

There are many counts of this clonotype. The CDR3 here is CSARPRTGMNGYTF. The CDR3, as DNA: TGCAGTGCTAGGCCCCGGACAGGGATGAATGGCTACACCTTC. The V gene is TRBV20-1, the J gene TRBJ1-2; 8 bases map to TRBD1. Losses at the gene ends were 3 bases for V and 6 bases for J; bases not matched to a gene: 9. The CDR3 runs 14 residues. Germline CDR1 is DFQATT and CDR2 is SNEGSKA (reference sequence).

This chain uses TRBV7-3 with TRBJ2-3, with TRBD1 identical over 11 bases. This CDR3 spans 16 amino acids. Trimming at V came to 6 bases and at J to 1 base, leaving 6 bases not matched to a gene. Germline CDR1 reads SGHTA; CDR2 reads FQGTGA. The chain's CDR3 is CASRLGTGGGTDTQYF. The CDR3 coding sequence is TGTGCCAGCAGACTCGGGACAGGGGGGGGCACAGATACGCAGTATTTT.

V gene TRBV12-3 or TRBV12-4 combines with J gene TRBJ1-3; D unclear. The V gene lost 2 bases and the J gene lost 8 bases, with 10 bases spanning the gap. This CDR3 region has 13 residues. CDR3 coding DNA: TGTGCCAGCAGTTTAAGTACGGAAGACACCATATATTTT. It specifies CASSLSTEDTIYF.

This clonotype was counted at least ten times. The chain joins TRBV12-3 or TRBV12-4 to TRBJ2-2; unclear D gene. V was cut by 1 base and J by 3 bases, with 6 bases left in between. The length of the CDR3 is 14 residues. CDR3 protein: CASSLGADTGELFF. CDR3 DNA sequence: TGTGCCAGCAGTTTAGGGGCGGACACCGGGGAGCTGTTTTTT.

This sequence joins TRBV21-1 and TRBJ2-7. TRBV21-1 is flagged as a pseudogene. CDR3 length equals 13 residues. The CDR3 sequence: CASILSSLYEQYF. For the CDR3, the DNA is TGTGCCAGTATTTTGTCATCTCTTTACGAGCAGTACTTC.

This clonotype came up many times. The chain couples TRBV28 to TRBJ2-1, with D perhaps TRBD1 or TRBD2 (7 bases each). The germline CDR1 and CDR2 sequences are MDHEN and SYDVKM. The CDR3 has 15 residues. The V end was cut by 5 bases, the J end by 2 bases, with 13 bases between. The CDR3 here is CASSIPGGAYNEQFF. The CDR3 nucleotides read TGTGCCAGCAGTATCCCAGGGGGGGCCTACAATGAGCAGTTCTTC.

The CDR3 loop reads CAISESMVAGGYEQYF. The CDR3 DNA is TGTGCCATCAGTGAGTCGATGGTAGCTGGGGGCTACGAGCAGTACTTC. The chain combines TRBV10-3 with TRBJ2-7, with D tentatively TRBD1 or TRBD2 (5 bases each). The CDR3 extends over 16 amino acids. Deletions cut 0 bases from V and 3 bases from J, with 15 bases between. Germline V gene lookup returns CDR1 ENHRY and CDR2 SYGVKD.

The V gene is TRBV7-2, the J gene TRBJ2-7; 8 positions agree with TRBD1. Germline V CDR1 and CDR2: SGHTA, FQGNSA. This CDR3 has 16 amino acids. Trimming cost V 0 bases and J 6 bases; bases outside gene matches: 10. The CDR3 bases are TGTGCCAGCAGCTTAGCGAATCAGGTGACAGGGGCCGAGCAGTACTTC. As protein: CASSLANQVTGAEQYF. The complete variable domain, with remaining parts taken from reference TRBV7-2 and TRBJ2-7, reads GAGVSQSPSNKVTEKGKDVELRCDPISGHTALYWYRQSLGQGLEFLIYFQGNSAPDKSGLPSDRFSAERTGGSVSTLTIQRTQQEDSAVYLCASSLANQVTGAEQYFGPGTRLTVT.

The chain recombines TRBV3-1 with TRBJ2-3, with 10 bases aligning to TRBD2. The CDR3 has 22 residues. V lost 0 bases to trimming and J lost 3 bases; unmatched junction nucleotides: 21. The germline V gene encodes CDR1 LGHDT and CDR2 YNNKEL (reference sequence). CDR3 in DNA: TGTGCCAGCAGCCAAGATCGTGGGGGAGGGGCAAGAGCGGGAGGGCCGACAGATACGCAGTATTTT. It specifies CASSQDRGGGARAGGPTDTQYF.

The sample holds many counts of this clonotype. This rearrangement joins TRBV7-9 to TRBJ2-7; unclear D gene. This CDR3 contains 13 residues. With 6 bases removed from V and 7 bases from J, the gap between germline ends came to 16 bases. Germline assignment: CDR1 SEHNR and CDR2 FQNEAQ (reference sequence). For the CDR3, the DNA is TGTGCCAGCAGGCCCGCGGATGGCTGGGAGCAGTACTTC. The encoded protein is CASRPADGWEQYF.

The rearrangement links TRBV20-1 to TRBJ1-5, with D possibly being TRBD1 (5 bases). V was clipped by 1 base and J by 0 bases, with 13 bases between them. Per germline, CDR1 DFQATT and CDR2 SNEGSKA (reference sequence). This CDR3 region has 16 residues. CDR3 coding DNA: TGCAGTGCTAGAGCCGACGGGGACTATAGCAATCAGCCCCAGCATTTT. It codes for CSARADGDYSNQPQHF.